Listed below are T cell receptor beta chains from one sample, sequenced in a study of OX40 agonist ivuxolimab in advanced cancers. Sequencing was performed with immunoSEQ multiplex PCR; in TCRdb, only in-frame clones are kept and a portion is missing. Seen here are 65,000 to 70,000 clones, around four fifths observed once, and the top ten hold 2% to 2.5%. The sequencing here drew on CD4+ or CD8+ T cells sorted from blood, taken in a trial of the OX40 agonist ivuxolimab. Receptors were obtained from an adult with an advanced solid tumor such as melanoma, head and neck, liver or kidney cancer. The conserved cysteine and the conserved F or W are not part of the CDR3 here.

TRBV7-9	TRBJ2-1	ASSLAGSNEQF
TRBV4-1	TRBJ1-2	ASSQDRGVNYGYT
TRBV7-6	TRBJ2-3	ASSLGSGSSTDTQY
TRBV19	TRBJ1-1	ASSITAITEAF
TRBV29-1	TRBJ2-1	SVESAGRSYNEQF
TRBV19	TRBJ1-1	ASSMRTGGKNTEAF
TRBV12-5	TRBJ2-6	ASGPSGANVLT
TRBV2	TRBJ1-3	ASSRTAAGNTIY
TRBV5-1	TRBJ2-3	ASSLERPTDTQY
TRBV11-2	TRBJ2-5	ASSLGFQGGTQETQY
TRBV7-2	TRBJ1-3	ASSVGGTGRSGNTIY
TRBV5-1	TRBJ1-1	ASSGTGVGTEAF
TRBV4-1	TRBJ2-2	ASSQIRDAGELF
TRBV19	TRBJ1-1	ASQLNTEAF
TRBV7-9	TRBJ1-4	ASSPQTGKAEKLF
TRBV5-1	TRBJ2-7	ASSDRGGTAYEQY
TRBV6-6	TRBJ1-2	ACRDAANYGYT
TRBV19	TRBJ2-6	ASMGDSGANVLT
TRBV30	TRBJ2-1	AWTGGGEQF
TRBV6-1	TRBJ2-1	ASSEAGLSYNEQF
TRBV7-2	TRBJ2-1	ASSPAGAVRYNEQF
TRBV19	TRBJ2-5	ASSITRYETQY
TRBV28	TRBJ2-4	ASSTPGGLAKNIQY
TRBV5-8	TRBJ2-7	ASSLGSVEQY
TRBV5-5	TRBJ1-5	ASSGDSDQPQH
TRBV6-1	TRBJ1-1	ASSPKGGGNTEAF
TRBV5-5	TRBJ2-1	ASSLGGVGNNEQF
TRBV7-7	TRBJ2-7	ASSLNRQANEQY
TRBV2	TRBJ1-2	ASSENGLQSYGYT
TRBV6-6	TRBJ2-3	ASSQIAGATQY
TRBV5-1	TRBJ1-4	ASSLAGASGEKLF
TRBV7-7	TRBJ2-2	ASSLAGGPNTGELF
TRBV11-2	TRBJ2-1	ASSQDYSNEQF
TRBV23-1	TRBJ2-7	ASSQTRTGASNEQY
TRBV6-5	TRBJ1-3	ASSYTWTVSGNTIY
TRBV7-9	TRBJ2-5	ASSPGLLETQY
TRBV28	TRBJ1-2	ASSLRLEKYT
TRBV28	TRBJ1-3	ASSLPGGAGNTIY
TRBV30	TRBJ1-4	AWSVTGGYEKLF
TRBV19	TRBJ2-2	ASSIASNTGELF
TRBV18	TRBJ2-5	ASSPRKETQY
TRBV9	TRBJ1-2	ASSVGQITNYGYT
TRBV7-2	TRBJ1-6	ASSLGQGTSPLH
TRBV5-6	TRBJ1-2	ASSLVRSYGYT
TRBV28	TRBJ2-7	ASSFLGSGSAYEQY
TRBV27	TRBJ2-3	ASRPPRDTQY
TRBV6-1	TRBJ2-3	ASSESWKGQGVD
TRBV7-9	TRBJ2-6	ASSQAASGANVLT
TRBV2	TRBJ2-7	ASSSGPYYEQY
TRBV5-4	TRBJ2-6	ASSWPGDRGPAGANVLT
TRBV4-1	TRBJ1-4	ASSQAKQGGKLF
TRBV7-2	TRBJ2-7	ASSLDGGGKREQY